The clone carrying this T cell receptor beta chain is a singleton in its sample. The antigen remains undetermined. The sample comes from a study of blood T cells in healthy people across ages. Study background: For every two T cells, template switching captured about one barcoded beta molecule. Findings and limits, study-wide: PBMCs that were unsorted prevented a conclusive naive versus antigen-experienced comparison. Age showed a roughly linear inverse relationship with TCR beta diversity per million T cells. Naive T cell percentage strongly correlated with TCR beta diversity.

The use of a sample-barcoded 5' primer and a J-beta primer mix characterized a second PCR of about 6 to 12 cycles. TCRdb passed the 5' RACE reads through MiXCR, listing each CDR3 protein once. The sample comprises under 1,000,000 distinct CDR3 sequences, roughly 34% of which are singletons, and 10% to 15% rests with the top ten. Germline-derived CDR1 and CDR2 are SGHTA and FQGNSA. The CDR3 has 16 residues. The V gene is TRBV7-2, the J gene TRBJ2-5; 9 bases line up with TRBD1. The J call may be faulty, since TRBJ2-7 better matches the DNA end. The sequence derives from a man younger than 35 in good health. The sample consisted of blood. CDR3 amino acids: CASSLGRRQGAYEQYF. In DNA form, the CDR3 reads TGTGCCAGCAGCTTAGGGCGCCGACAGGGGGCCTACGAGCAGTACTTC.